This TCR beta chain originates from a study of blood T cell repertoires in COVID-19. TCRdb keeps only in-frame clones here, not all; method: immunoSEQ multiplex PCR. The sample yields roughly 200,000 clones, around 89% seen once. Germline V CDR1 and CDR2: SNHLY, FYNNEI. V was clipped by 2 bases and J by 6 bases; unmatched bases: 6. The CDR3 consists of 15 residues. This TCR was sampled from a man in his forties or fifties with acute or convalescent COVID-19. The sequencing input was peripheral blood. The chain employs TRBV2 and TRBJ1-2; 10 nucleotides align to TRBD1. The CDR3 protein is CASSETLGQGNGYTF. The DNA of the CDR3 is TGTGCCAGCAGTGAAACTTTGGGACAGGGGAATGGCTACACCTTC. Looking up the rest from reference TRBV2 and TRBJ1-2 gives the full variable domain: EPEVTQTPSHQVTQMGQEVILRCVPISNHLYFYWYRQILGQKVEFLVSFYNNEISEKSEIFDDQFSVERPDGSNFTLKIRSTKLEDSAMYFCASSETLGQGNGYTFGSGTRLTVV.